Presented here are 3 T cell receptor beta chains from one specimen sequenced in a study of blood T cell repertoires in COVID-19. TCRdb's copy holds only in-frame clones and misses some; the assay was immunoSEQ multiplex PCR. The repertoire consists of approximately 58,000 clones, with roughly four fifths occurring once and the leading ten covering 30% to 40%. Material for sequencing was peripheral blood. The receptors stem from a man aged 55 to 70 with COVID-19, enrolled during active disease.

This CDR3 is CASTVQGVNNSPLHF. The CDR3 DNA is TGTGCCAGCACCGTGCAGGGGGTTAATAATTCACCCCTCCACTTT. The chain has TRBV6-6 and TRBJ1-6; TRBD1 agrees at 7 bases. Trimming cost V 7 bases and J 5 bases; bases outside gene matches: 8. The CDR3 runs to 15 residues. Germline CDR1 MNHNY, CDR2 SVGAGI (reference sequence).

V and J are TRBV5-1 and TRBJ2-5; 11 bases line up with TRBD2. The CDR3 runs 16 residues. V lost 4 bases and J lost 2; bases outside the gene matches: 7. Germline values: CDR1 SGHRS, CDR2 YFSETQ. The CDR3 DNA reads as TGCGCCAGCAGCCCCGCCGGGACTAGCGGTCAAGAGACCCAGTACTTC. It is translated as CASSPAGTSGQETQYF. Supplemented by reference TRBV5-1 and TRBJ2-5, the full variable domain reads KAGVTQTPRYLIKTRGQQVTLSCSPISGHRSVSWYQQTPGQGLQFLFEYFSETQRNKGNFPGRFSGRQFSNSRSEMNVSTLELGDSALYLCASSPAGTSGQETQYFGPGTRLLVL.

A single count supports this clone. The gene calls are TRBV19 and TRBJ2-5; TRBD1 matches 8 bases. Germline trimming cut 3 bases from V and 3 bases from J; bases unmatched to any gene: 6. Germline V gene data show CDR1 as LNHDA and CDR2 as SQIVND (reference sequence). The CDR3 consists of 15 residues. The CDR3 nucleotides read TGTGCCAGTAGTATTGCTACAGGGGGTAAAGAGACCCAGTACTTC. This encodes CASSIATGGKETQYF.